A single sample is the source of the 21 T cell receptor beta chains below, sequenced in a study of radiotherapy plus CTLA-4 blockade in lung cancer. TCRdb keeps only in-frame clones here, not all; method: immunoSEQ multiplex PCR. The repertoire holds roughly 80,000 clones, with under 75% as singletons. The sequenced sample was peripheral blood, obtained from a patient treated with radiotherapy plus ipilimumab. These TCRs come from a human donor with non-small cell lung cancer whose response to radiotherapy plus ipilimumab could not be evaluated.

This clone was picked up many times. The rearrangement uses TRBV10-2 and TRBJ1-5; 7 bases map to TRBD1. The CDR3 consists of 15 residues. J lost 6 bases, V lost 2 bases, and 7 bases had no gene match. Per germline, CDR1 WSHSY and CDR2 SAAADI. CDR3 coding DNA: TGCGCCAGCAGTGAGAAACAGGGGCTGGGTCAGCCCCAGCATTTT. Its translation: CASSEKQGLGQPQHF.

The chain combines TRBV10-3 with TRBJ2-6, with 9 positions matching TRBD1. The trim removed 5 bases at V and 0 bases at J, leaving 8 bases unmatched. The V gene's germline CDR1 is ENHRY and CDR2 SYGVKD. The CDR3 is made up of 18 amino acids. CDR3 sequence reads: CAISPRTGASSGANVLTF. For the CDR3, the DNA is TGTGCCATCAGTCCCAGGACAGGGGCCAGCTCTGGGGCCAACGTCCTGACTTTC.

The chain combines TRBV2 with TRBJ1-5; D is unresolved. The ends were cut back, 6 bases at V and 0 bases at J, with 6 bases in the middle. This CDR3 is 13 amino acids long. Per germline, CDR1 SNHLY and CDR2 FYNNEI. The chain's CDR3 is CASSGLSNQPQHF. The CDR3 nucleotides read TGTGCCAGCAGCGGACTTAGCAATCAGCCCCAGCATTTT.

J is TRBJ2-7 and V is TRBV6-6; TRBD1 matches 8 bases. V trimming: 2 bases; J trimming: 4 bases; junction bases outside the gene matches: 7. The CDR3 is 15 residues long. Per the germline V gene, CDR1 is MNHNY and CDR2 is SVGAGI (reference sequence). CDR3: CASSYAAGGKYEQYF. The DNA of the CDR3 is TGTGCCAGCAGTTACGCGGCAGGGGGCAAATACGAGCAGTACTTC.

The chain carries TRBV7-9 and TRBJ2-5, with a tentative D call TRBD2 (5 bases). V lost 11 bases to trimming and J lost 5 bases, with 15 bases between them. The germline gives CDR1 SEHNR, CDR2 FQNEAQ (reference sequence). The CDR3 contains 12 residues. CDR3 DNA sequence: TGTGCCTGCGGGCACGTTGGGGAGACCCAGTACTTC. It codes for CACGHVGETQYF.

The chain recombines TRBV7-2 with TRBJ2-5, with TRBD2 matching 13 bases. Germline-derived CDR1 and CDR2 are SGHTA and FQGNSA. This CDR3 has 15 amino acids. Trimming cost V 6 bases and J 7 bases; bases outside gene matches: 8. The CDR3, as DNA: TGTGCCAGCAGGAAACTAGCGGGGGGGCAGGGGACCCAGTACTTC. It yields the protein CASRKLAGGQGTQYF. Looking up the rest from reference TRBV7-2 and TRBJ2-5 gives the full variable domain: GAGVSQSPSNKVTEKGKDVELRCDPISGHTALYWYRQSLGQGLEFLIYFQGNSAPDKSGLPSDRFSAERTGGSVSTLTIQRTQQEDSAVYLCASRKLAGGQGTQYFGPGTRLLVL.

This rearrangement joins TRBV29-1 to TRBJ2-5; TRBD2 is a possible D gene (7 bases). The length of the CDR3 is 14 residues. The germline V and J ends were trimmed by 5 bases and 0 bases, with 13 bases remaining between them. Germline assignment: CDR1 SQVTM and CDR2 ANQGSEA. CDR3 coding DNA: TGCAGCGTTTGGGGGGGGCCGTACCAAGAGACCCAGTACTTC. This translates into CSVWGGPYQETQYF.

The chain couples TRBV2 to TRBJ2-4; D remains unclear. V lost 5 bases, J lost 0 bases, and 14 bases lay in between. The germline V gene has CDR1 SNHLY and CDR2 FYNNEI. CDR3 length equals 16 residues. The CDR3 nucleotides read TGTGCCAGCAGTTTTCCGGCGACATTAGCCAAAAACATTCAGTACTTC. Its translation is CASSFPATLAKNIQYF. Using reference TRBV2 and TRBJ2-4 for the parts outside the CDR3, the full variable domain is EPEVTQTPSHQVTQMGQEVILRCVPISNHLYFYWYRQILGQKVEFLVSFYNNEISEKSEIFDDQFSVERPDGSNFTLKIRSTKLEDSAMYFCASSFPATLAKNIQYFGAGTRLSVL.

This clone was detected only a few times. This sequence joins TRBV5-1 and TRBJ2-7, with TRBD1 as a possible D gene (6 bases). The CDR3 has 16 amino acids. Germline V gives CDR1 SGHRS, CDR2 YFSETQ. Deletions cut 4 bases from V and 3 bases from J, with 20 bases between. CDR3 loop: CASSPPTGSGLYEQYF. The CDR3 bases are TGCGCCAGCAGCCCGCCAACAGGGTCAGGTCTCTACGAGCAGTACTTC.

The chain joins TRBV29-1 to TRBJ2-1; 7 bases fit TRBD2. Trimming cost V 0 bases and J 9 bases; bases outside gene matches: 14. The CDR3 has 16 amino acids. The V gene's germline CDR1 is SQVTM and CDR2 ANQGSEA. In nucleotides, the CDR3 is TGCAGCGTTGAAGATCGGGGTCGCGGGAGTTCCGGTGAGCAGTTCTTC. Residues: CSVEDRGRGSSGEQFF.

The J gene is TRBJ1-2, the V gene TRBV7-9, with 8 bases aligning to TRBD1. V gave up 5 bases and J gave up 7 bases; unmatched junction bases: 15. There are 16 residues in the CDR3. Germline-derived CDR1 and CDR2 are SEHNR and FQNEAQ (reference sequence). In DNA form, the CDR3 reads TGTGCCAGCAGCCCCACTACCGGGACAGGACGGTCTGGCTACACCTTC. It codes for CASSPTTGTGRSGYTF. Supplemented by reference TRBV7-9 and TRBJ1-2, the full variable domain reads DTGVSQNPRHKITKRGQNVTFRCDPISEHNRLYWYRQTLGQGPEFLTYFQNEAQLEKSRLLSDRFSAERPKGSFSTLEIQRTEQGDSAMYLCASSPTTGTGRSGYTFGSGTRLTVV.

Only a few counts were recorded for this clone. V usage is TRBV6-1 and J usage is TRBJ2-2; D not certain. The CDR3 length is 15 residues. Germline-derived CDR1 and CDR2 are MNHNS and SASEGT. Trimming pared 6 bases from V and 1 base from J, leaving 12 bases between. CDR3 coding DNA: TGTGCCAGCAGACTCAACAGCCTGAACACCGGGGAGCTGTTTTTT. It translates to CASRLNSLNTGELFF.

The chain uses TRBV19 and TRBJ2-3; D perhaps matches TRBD2 (5 bases). V dropped 7 bases and J dropped 2 bases, with 16 bases sitting between them. Germline V gene data show CDR1 as LNHDA and CDR2 as SQIVND (reference sequence). This CDR3 comprises 15 residues. The DNA of the CDR3 is TGTGCCAGTACCGATCGGGGAGCGGCCACAGATACGCAGTATTTT. It specifies CASTDRGAATDTQYF. Full variable domain (remainder filled in from reference TRBV19 and TRBJ2-3): DGGITQSPKYLFRKEGQNVTLSCEQNLNHDAMYWYRQDPGQGLRLIYYSQIVNDFQKGDIAEGYSVSREKKESFPLTVTSAQKNPTAFYLCASTDRGAATDTQYFGPGTRLTVL.

The sample holds a few counts of this clone. The chain is built from TRBV2 and TRBJ1-5; TRBD1 might be the D (5 bases). CDR3 length: 13 residues. Germline V gene lookup returns CDR1 SNHLY and CDR2 FYNNEI. V lost 6 bases to trimming and J lost 1 base, with 7 bases between them. The CDR3 DNA reads TGTGCCAGCAGGGGGCCCAGCAATCAGCCCCAGCATTTT. Its translation: CASRGPSNQPQHF.

CDR3 protein: CASSYGQSDTQYF. The CDR3, as DNA: TGTGCCAGCAGCTACGGACAGTCCGATACGCAGTATTTT. J is TRBJ2-3 and V is TRBV5-4; possible D gene TRBD1, 6 bases. The CDR3 consists of 13 residues. Germline loops: CDR1 SGHNT, CDR2 YYREEE (reference sequence). The ends were cut back, 3 bases at V and 6 bases at J, with 11 bases in the middle.

This clone was observed once. The chain carries TRBV4-1 and TRBJ2-5, with a weak D call TRBD2 (6 bases). Germline CDR1 and CDR2: MGHRA and YSYEKL. This CDR3 is 21 amino acids long. Trimming left V 0 bases short and J 3 bases short, with 29 bases between. The CDR3: CASSQEVPTAGGSRGKETQYF. The CDR3, as DNA: TGCGCCAGCAGCCAAGAGGTACCGACCGCCGGGGGTTCGAGGGGAAAAGAGACCCAGTACTTC.

The count of this clone is one. The rearrangement uses TRBV2 and TRBJ2-1, with TRBD2 matching 9 bases. The CDR3 is 17 residues long. With 2 bases clipped from V and 1 base from J, the junction kept 6 bases outside the gene matches. The germline V gene has CDR1 SNHLY and CDR2 FYNNEI. CDR3 residues: CASSERTLAGSYNEQFF. CDR3 nucleotide sequence: TGTGCCAGCAGTGAACGGACACTAGCGGGTTCCTACAATGAGCAGTTCTTC.

The chain joins TRBV18 to TRBJ1-1; 7 bases agree with TRBD1. Losses at the gene ends were 3 bases for V and 5 bases for J; bases not matched to a gene: 9. In germline, CDR1 is KGHSH, CDR2 LQKENI. The CDR3 has 15 residues. CDR3 sequence reads: CASSPSGTAWTEAFF. DNA for the CDR3: TGTGCCAGCTCACCGTCCGGGACAGCATGGACTGAAGCTTTCTTT.

V gene TRBV7-2 combines with J gene TRBJ2-1, with TRBD2 as a possible D gene (7 bases). The length of the CDR3 is 15 residues. V was trimmed by 1 base and J by 5 bases, leaving 12 bases between them. In germline, CDR1 is SGHTA, CDR2 FQGNSA. CDR3 amino acids: CASSLEGGSDNEQFF. In DNA form, the CDR3 reads TGTGCCAGCAGCTTAGAGGGGGGGTCGGACAATGAGCAGTTCTTC.

The gene calls are TRBV27 and TRBJ1-5; the D gene is possibly TRBD1 (5 bases). In germline, CDR1 is MNHEY, CDR2 SMNVEV (reference sequence). This CDR3 spans 15 amino acids. Trimming stripped 1 base from V and 6 bases from J, with 13 bases between. CDR3 in amino acids: CASSLFGWDSQPQHF. CDR3 nucleotides: TGTGCCAGCAGTTTATTTGGCTGGGACTCTCAGCCCCAGCATTTT.

This clone appeared a single time. Here the CDR3 reads CASSLRARGHGGELFF. The CDR3 DNA sequence: TGTGCCAGCAGCCTCCGGGCCAGGGGGCATGGCGGGGAGCTGTTTTTT. The chain joins TRBV21-1 to TRBJ2-2; the D call of TRBD1 is as the table states it, not checked on the DNA. TRBV21-1 is given as a pseudogene. CDR3 length: 16 amino acids.